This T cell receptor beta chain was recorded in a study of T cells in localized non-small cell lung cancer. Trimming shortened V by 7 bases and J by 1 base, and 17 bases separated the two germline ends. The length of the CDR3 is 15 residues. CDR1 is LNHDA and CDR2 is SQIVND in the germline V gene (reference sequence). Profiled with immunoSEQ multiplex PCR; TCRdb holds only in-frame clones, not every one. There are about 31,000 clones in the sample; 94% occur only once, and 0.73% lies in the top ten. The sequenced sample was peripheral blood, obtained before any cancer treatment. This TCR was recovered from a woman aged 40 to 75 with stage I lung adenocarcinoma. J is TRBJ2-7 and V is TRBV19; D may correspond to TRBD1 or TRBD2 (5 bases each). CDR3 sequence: CASTTFRDGSYEQYF. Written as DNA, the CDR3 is TGTGCCAGTACCACATTCAGGGACGGGTCCTACGAGCAGTACTTC.